Following are 24 T cell receptor beta chains from one sample sequenced in a study of blood T cell repertoires in COVID-19. Measured with immunoSEQ multiplex PCR; TCRdb has only the in-frame clones, and not every one. Seen here are more than 25,000 clones, 80% to 90% observed once, and the top ten hold under 35%. Material: peripheral blood. Source of these receptors: a woman of 80 years or more with COVID-19, enrolled during active disease.

V and J are TRBV3-1 (or the pseudogene TRBV3-2) and TRBJ2-5; TRBD2 matches 11 bases. CDR1 and CDR2 from the germline V gene are LGHDT and YNNKEL (reference sequence). Trimming cost V 0 bases and J 4 bases; bases outside gene matches: 10. The CDR3 is 18 residues long. The CDR3 region has the DNA TGTGCCAGCAGCCAAGATTGGGATTTAGCGGGGGGGCCAGAGACCCAGTACTTC. This codes for CASSQDWDLAGGPETQYF.

This chain links TRBV5-5 with TRBJ2-2; TRBD2 agrees at 7 bases. Trimming removed 5 bases from V and 3 bases from J; junction bases left unmatched: 7. Germline V gene sequence: CDR1 SGHKS, CDR2 YYEKEE (reference sequence). CDR3 length: 15 amino acids. CDR3 nucleotide sequence: TGTGCCAGCAGATGGGGAGGGTCCGACACCGGGGAGCTGTTTTTT. Translated: CASRWGGSDTGELFF.

The CDR3: CASTLTTGENQPQHF. CDR3 nucleotide sequence: TGTGCCAGCACCCTAACTACAGGGGAAAATCAGCCCCAGCATTTT. The chain joins TRBV2 to TRBJ1-5; 7 nucleotides match TRBD1. The germline V gene has CDR1 SNHLY and CDR2 FYNNEI. The CDR3 contains 15 residues. The J segment lost 4 bases and the V segment lost 7 bases, leaving 10 bases of the junction unmatched.

CDR3 nucleotides: TGCGCCAGCAGTCGGGACACATACAATGAGCAGTTCTTC. Amino acids: CASSRDTYNEQFF. The chain links TRBV5-1 to TRBJ2-1, with a weak D call TRBD1 (6 bases). Germline V CDR1 and CDR2: SGHRS, YFSETQ. The CDR3 extends over 13 amino acids. The V end was cut by 5 bases, the J end by 4 bases, with 10 bases between.

This chain joins TRBV7-2 and TRBJ2-1, with TRBD2 matching 13 bases. This CDR3 spans 18 amino acids. The V gene's germline CDR1 is SGHTA and CDR2 FQGNSA. Unmatched junction bases numbered 8, after V lost 1 base and J lost 5 bases. DNA of the CDR3: TGTGCCAGCAGCTTAGAGGGCCCCGGACTAGCGGGGGACAATGAGCAGTTCTTC. This encodes CASSLEGPGLAGDNEQFF.

This chain connects TRBV28 to TRBJ2-2; 9 nucleotides agree with TRBD1. The ends lost 10 bases at V and 1 base at J; junction bases unmatched: 16. CDR1 and CDR2 (germline): MDHEN, SYDVKM. This CDR3 is 18 amino acids long. The CDR3 sequence is CATGGTGKTGRNTGELFF. The DNA of the CDR3 is TGTGCCACCGGGGGGACAGGGAAAACAGGCCGGAACACCGGGGAGCTGTTTTTT.

The rearrangement uses TRBV2 and TRBJ2-4; tentative D call: TRBD1 (5 bases). V dropped 9 bases and J dropped 0 bases, with 15 bases sitting between them. CDR1 and CDR2 (germline): SNHLY, FYNNEI. The CDR3 runs 15 residues. CDR3 amino acids: CASSDRLIAKNIQYF. CDR3 DNA: TGTGCCAGTTCAGACAGACTGATAGCCAAAAACATTCAGTACTTC. Looking up the rest from reference TRBV2 and TRBJ2-4 gives the full variable domain: EPEVTQTPSHQVTQMGQEVILRCVPISNHLYFYWYRQILGQKVEFLVSFYNNEISEKSEIFDDQFSVERPDGSNFTLKIRSTKLEDSAMYFCASSDRLIAKNIQYFGAGTRLSVL.

The chain couples TRBV2 to TRBJ1-1; 8 bases align to TRBD1. The CDR3 has 13 amino acids. Germline V gives CDR1 SNHLY, CDR2 FYNNEI. Trimming removed 5 bases from V and 13 bases from J; junction bases left unmatched: 12. The CDR3: CASSPLGQERHFF. CDR3 nucleotide sequence: TGTGCCAGCAGTCCTCTGGGACAGGAGAGGCATTTCTTT.

The chain links TRBV3-1 (or the pseudogene TRBV3-2) to TRBJ1-1, with a possible D match to TRBD1 (6 bases). The CDR3 extends over 15 amino acids. In germline, CDR1 is LGHDT, CDR2 YNNKEL (reference sequence). Trimming removed 5 bases from V and 0 bases from J, with 13 bases in between. Written as DNA, the CDR3 is TGTGCCAGCAGCTGGGGGCAGGGTCTGAACACTGAAGCTTTCTTT. Encoded protein: CASSWGQGLNTEAFF.

This chain connects TRBV27 to TRBJ2-1; 10 bases line up with TRBD2. V shed 3 bases, J shed 2 bases, and the junction held 10 bases outside the gene matches. This CDR3 spans 18 amino acids. CDR1 MNHEY and CDR2 SMNVEV come from the germline V gene (reference sequence). CDR3 DNA sequence: TGTGCCAGCAGTTTGGGGAGCGGGGGGGCCGGCGCCTACAATGAGCAGTTCTTC. This sequence encodes CASSLGSGGAGAYNEQFF.

This chain links TRBV5-5 with TRBJ1-2, with D perhaps matching TRBD1 (5 bases). V lost 4 bases, J lost 4 bases, and 14 bases lay in between. The CDR3 contains 14 residues. The germline V gene has CDR1 SGHKS and CDR2 YYEKEE (reference sequence). The CDR3: CASSREGRPYGYTF. The CDR3 DNA is TGTGCCAGCAGCCGGGAGGGACGCCCCTATGGCTACACCTTC.

The V and J genes are TRBV6-5 and TRBJ2-2; 7 nucleotides match TRBD1. This CDR3 comprises 16 residues. Germline V gives CDR1 MNHEY, CDR2 SVGAGI. The V and J ends lost 0 bases and 6 bases, in that order; junction bases with no gene match: 7. CDR3 sequence (DNA): TGTGCCAGCAGTTACTCCCAGACAGGGTTTCCCGGGGAGCTGTTTTTT. Encoded protein: CASSYSQTGFPGELFF.

V usage is TRBV30 and J usage is TRBJ2-3; 10 nucleotides line up with TRBD1. The V and J ends lost 3 bases and 2 bases, in that order; junction bases with no gene match: 5. This CDR3 spans 15 amino acids. The germline CDR1 and CDR2 sequences are GTSNPN and SVGIG (reference sequence). As DNA, the CDR3 is TGTGCCTGGAGCGCCGGGACAGGGGCCACAGATACGCAGTATTTT. Its translation: CAWSAGTGATDTQYF.

The CDR3 nucleotides are TGTGCCAGCAGCCTAGGGGCGAATGAAAAACTGTTTTTT. It yields the protein CASSLGANEKLFF. This chain connects TRBV3-1 (or the pseudogene TRBV3-2) to TRBJ1-4, with D possibly matching TRBD1 (5 bases). The CDR3 has 13 residues. V gave up 4 bases and J gave up 5 bases, with 8 bases separating them. In germline, CDR1 is LGHDT, CDR2 YNNKEL (reference sequence).

The CDR3: CASSPDRASYEQYF. For the CDR3, the DNA is TGTGCCAGCAGTCCTGACAGGGCGTCCTACGAGCAGTACTTC. The chain has TRBV5-4 and TRBJ2-7; TRBD1 matches 7 bases. The germline CDR1 and CDR2 sequences are SGHNT and YYREEE (reference sequence). Trimming took 5 bases from V and 1 from J; bases not matched to a gene: 6. The CDR3 is 14 residues long.

This chain joins TRBV7-2 and TRBJ2-7; D may be TRBD2 (6 bases). V lost 5 bases and J lost 6, with 14 bases in between. The CDR3 consists of 13 residues. Germline values: CDR1 SGHTA, CDR2 FQGNSA. CDR3 coding DNA: TGTGCCAGCAGCCGCCTCGGAGGGTCCGAGCAGTACTTC. This codes for CASSRLGGSEQYF.

The chain carries TRBV10-3 and TRBJ2-7; 10 bases match TRBD1. J lost 6 bases, V lost 6 bases, and 5 bases had no gene match. The CDR3 sequence is 13 residues long. The germline V gene encodes CDR1 ENHRY and CDR2 SYGVKD. The chain's CDR3 is CAISPGQGSEQYF. The DNA of the CDR3 is TGTGCCATCAGCCCGGGACAGGGGAGCGAGCAGTACTTC.

The rearrangement uses TRBV6-5 and TRBJ1-1; 9 bases are a match to TRBD1. Per the germline V gene, CDR1 is MNHEY and CDR2 is SVGAGI. The CDR3 has 15 amino acids. V was clipped by 6 bases and J by 10 bases; unmatched bases: 15. CDR3 coding DNA: TGTGCCAGCAGCGTCATTAGTTTGGGACAGGGAGGAGCTTTCTTT. It specifies CASSVISLGQGGAFF.

This chain connects TRBV6-1 to TRBJ1-1; possible D gene TRBD1, 5 bases. This CDR3 has 15 amino acids. Deletions cut 0 bases from V and 5 bases from J, with 13 bases between. Germline CDR1 MNHNS, CDR2 SASEGT. In nucleotides, the CDR3 is TGTGCCAGCAGTGAAGCGCGTGGGGCGGATACTGAAGCTTTCTTT. It specifies CASSEARGADTEAFF.

This chain links TRBV15 with TRBJ1-4, with 10 bases fitting TRBD1. Germline trimming cut 3 bases from V and 0 bases from J; bases unmatched to any gene: 1. The CDR3 covers 16 residues. Germline assignment: CDR1 LNHNV and CDR2 YYDKDF (reference sequence). This CDR3 is CATSRGQGTTNEKLFF. CDR3 coding DNA: TGTGCCACCAGCAGGGGACAGGGGACAACTAATGAAAAACTGTTTTTT.

The chain is built from TRBV18 and TRBJ1-5; TRBD1 aligns across 10 bases. CDR1 is KGHSH and CDR2 is LQKENI in the germline V gene. The CDR3 sequence is 16 residues long. J was trimmed by 7 bases and V by 6 bases; bases with no gene match: 12. The CDR3 bases are TGTGCCAGCTCCCAGGGAGGGACAGGGGCCCTCCAGCCCCAGCATTTT. It encodes CASSQGGTGALQPQHF. Complete variable domain (other parts from reference TRBV18 and TRBJ1-5): NAGVMQNPRHLVRRRGQEARLRCSPMKGHSHVYWYRQLPEEGLKFMVYLQKENIIDESGMPKERFSAEFPKEGPSILRIQQVVRGDSAAYFCASSQGGTGALQPQHFGDGTRLSIL.

The gene calls are TRBV5-1 and TRBJ2-5; TRBD1 matches at 8 bases. The CDR3 has 15 residues. J gave up 5 bases and V 5 bases, and 11 bases lay outside the gene matches. Germline-derived CDR1 and CDR2 are SGHRS and YFSETQ. CDR3 nucleotides: TGCGCCAGCAGGCCCGGGACAGGACCCACCGAGACCCAGTACTTC. It specifies CASRPGTGPTETQYF.

The V gene is TRBV14, the J gene TRBJ2-2; 8 bases agree with TRBD2. V lost 7 bases to trimming and J lost 4 bases; unmatched junction nucleotides: 8. CDR1 and CDR2 (germline): SGHDN, FVKESK. The CDR3 has 15 residues. The DNA for the CDR3 is TGTGCCAGCACCCCAGCCGGGGGGGCCACCGGGGAGCTGTTTTTT. Encoded protein: CASTPAGGATGELFF.

V gene TRBV9 combines with J gene TRBJ1-2; 9 nucleotides match TRBD1. With 0 bases clipped from V and 8 bases from J, the junction kept 8 bases outside the gene matches. Germline V gene data show CDR1 as SGDLS and CDR2 as YYNGEE. The length of the CDR3 is 15 residues. DNA of the CDR3: TGTGCCAGCAGCGTAGGAGAGGGGACAGGGCGCGGCTACACCTTC. Amino acid sequence: CASSVGEGTGRGYTF.